This entry concerns a single T cell receptor beta chain. Amplification targeted TCR beta CDR3 regions from RNA transcripts. With the HTBI primer set, the TCR CDR3 went through a first round of RT-PCR. TCRdb analysed the multiplex PCR reads with MiXCR anew, one entry per CDR3 protein. Here the sample spans about 360,000 distinct CDR3 sequences, about a fifth being singletons. Thyroid ultrasound, orbital computed tomography, clinical symptoms, and serum thyroxine and TRAb underpinned diagnoses. This specimen comes from a study of T cells in Graves' hyperthyroidism and ophthalmopathy. Trimming stripped 1 base from V and 7 bases from J, with 10 bases between. The CDR3 loop spans 13 amino acids.

The chain joins TRBV12-3 or TRBV12-4 to TRBJ1-1; D is unresolved. The origin of this receptor is a young woman with Graves' hyperthyroidism. Sequenced input: blood. This chain's CDR3 is CASSLEPLLEAFF. The CDR3, as DNA: TGTGCCAGCAGTTTAGAGCCTCTTCTTGAAGCTTTCTTT.